The source of this T cell receptor (beta chain) is a study of cytomegalovirus exposure and HLA in healthy donors. Study overall: Earlier work reported 100 million or so unique TCR beta sequences from 150 million to 200 million T cells.

60 Vbeta and 13 Jbeta primers were used in PCR. Produced via immunoSEQ multiplex PCR; TCRdb's table is partial and in-frame only. The sample yields roughly 170,000 clones, around 80% seen once. About this clone: No antigen is known for it.

General study findings and limits: Association of a missense DCLRE1C variant with TCR beta V- and J-gene trimming was reported in a later analysis. There were approximately 150 TCR beta chains listed as cytomegalovirus-associated. Cytomegalovirus status, reportedly, was diagnosed with high specificity and sensitivity by the classifier.

Sequenced material: PBMCs. The TCR originated in a woman in her forties or fifties in good health and CMV-seropositive.

The CDR3 protein is CASSRRGEETQYF. The CDR3 DNA sequence: TGTGCCAGCTCACGTAGGGGTGAAGAGACCCAGTACTTC. V and J are TRBV18 and TRBJ2-5; TRBD1 might be the D (5 bases). The CDR3 totals 13 residues. The ends were cut back, 4 bases at V and 3 bases at J, with 9 bases in the middle. Germline assignment: CDR1 KGHSH and CDR2 LQKENI. Based on the CDR3 plus reference TRBV18 and TRBJ2-5, the full variable domain is NAGVMQNPRHLVRRRGQEARLRCSPMKGHSHVYWYRQLPEEGLKFMVYLQKENIIDESGMPKERFSAEFPKEGPSILRIQQVVRGDSAAYFCASSRRGEETQYFGPGTRLLVL.